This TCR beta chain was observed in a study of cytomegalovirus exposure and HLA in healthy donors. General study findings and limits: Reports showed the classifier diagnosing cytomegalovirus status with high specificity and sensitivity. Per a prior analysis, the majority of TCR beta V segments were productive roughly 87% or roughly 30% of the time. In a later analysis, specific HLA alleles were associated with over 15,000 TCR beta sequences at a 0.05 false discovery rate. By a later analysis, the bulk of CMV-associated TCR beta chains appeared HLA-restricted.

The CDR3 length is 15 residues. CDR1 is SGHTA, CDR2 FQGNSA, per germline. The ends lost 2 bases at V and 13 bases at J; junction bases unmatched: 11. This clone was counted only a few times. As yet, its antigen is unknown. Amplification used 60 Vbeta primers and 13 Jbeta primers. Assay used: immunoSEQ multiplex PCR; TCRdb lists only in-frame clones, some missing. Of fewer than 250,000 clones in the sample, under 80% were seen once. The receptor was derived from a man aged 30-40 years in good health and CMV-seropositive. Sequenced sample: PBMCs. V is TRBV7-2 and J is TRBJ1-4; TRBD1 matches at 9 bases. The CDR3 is CASSLRGQGPRRLFF. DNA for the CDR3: TGTGCCAGCAGCTTAAGAGGACAGGGGCCTCGGCGACTGTTTTTT. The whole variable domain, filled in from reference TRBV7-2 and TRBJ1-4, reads GAGVSQSPSNKVTEKGKDVELRCDPISGHTALYWYRQSLGQGLEFLIYFQGNSAPDKSGLPSDRFSAERTGGSVSTLTIQRTQQEDSAVYLCASSLRGQGPRRLFFGSGTQLSVL.